This is a list of T cell receptor beta chains from one sample in a study of blood T cell repertoires in COVID-19. Repertoires were generated with immunoSEQ multiplex PCR, while TCRdb's copy carries only in-frame clones and drops some. Of about 140,000 clones in the sample, 85% to 90% were seen once. The sequencing input was peripheral blood. The receptors here all came from a woman in her fifties or sixties with acute or convalescent COVID-19. The CDR3 runs from the conserved cysteine through the conserved F or W. Fields, in order: V gene, CDR3 length, J gene, clone size, CDR3 protein. Clone size is given for some rows only: seen once, a few or many times, or a class if the clone is expanded.

TRBV7-2	15	TRBJ2-2	-	CASSLGPTGTGELFF
TRBV6-5	14	TRBJ2-5	few	CASSYAQGQETQYF
TRBV19	16	TRBJ1-3	-	CASSPFGQGSGNTIYF
TRBV29-1	11	TRBJ1-1	-	CSTFGGIEAFF
TRBV5-6	15	TRBJ2-7	-	CASSLFGGSSYEQYF
TRBV30	13	TRBJ1-4	-	CAWSAGGGEKLFF
TRBV28	13	TRBJ2-1	-	CASSSSNGNEQFF
TRBV29-1	11	TRBJ1-1	-	CSVEQGRKAFF
TRBV6-2/TRBV6-3	15	TRBJ1-6	-	CASSAGDNFRSPLHF
TRBV6-4	14	TRBJ2-2	-	CASSATVNTGELFF
TRBV7-3	14	TRBJ2-3	-	CASSRGAITDTQYF
TRBV9	15	TRBJ1-4	-	CASSLALGTDEKLFF
TRBV28	13	TRBJ2-1	-	CASSPRQYNEQFF
TRBV27	14	TRBJ1-1	few	CASSLIGTGGVAFF
TRBV18	15	TRBJ2-5	-	CASSPPSGGGETQYF
TRBV7-3	18	TRBJ2-2	-	CASSLESRGLGNTGELFF
TRBV2	14	TRBJ2-7	-	CASRGQGPSYEQYF
TRBV13	14	TRBJ2-7	-	CASALRTGGDEQYF
TRBV4-3	15	TRBJ2-7	-	CASSQDSAGIYEQYF
TRBV5-1	16	TRBJ2-3	-	CASSGGLAGEADTQYF
TRBV3-1/TRBV3-2	16	TRBJ2-7	-	CASSLWGGGASYEQYF
TRBV20-1	14	TRBJ2-1	-	CSASSGLVLNEQFF
TRBV14	17	TRBJ1-4	-	CASSRQLLTATNEKLFF
TRBV6-5	15	TRBJ1-1	-	CASSYSPGQGMGAFF
TRBV6-1	18	TRBJ2-2	-	CASSQAEVRGGSTGELFF
TRBV7-2	16	TRBJ1-4	few	CASSLNVGGANEKLFF
TRBV5-7	16	TRBJ1-6	-	CASSSIVSSYNSPLHF
TRBV6-5	13	TRBJ1-1	-	CASRGQLNTEAFF
TRBV7-6	16	TRBJ2-3	once	CASRLGTSGIMDTQYF
TRBV27	19	TRBJ2-3	-	CASSLSPLRLAGGSDTQYF
TRBV5-1	18	TRBJ2-5	-	CASSLVTGQTNFQETQYF
TRBV18	14	TRBJ1-3	-	CASSPQSSGNTIYF
TRBV27	17	TRBJ2-1	-	CASSLPPFARGQNEQFF
TRBV5-1	16	TRBJ2-2	-	CASSDPGTGATGELFF
TRBV6-5	14	TRBJ1-5	-	CASSRGQSNQPQHF
TRBV6-5	13	TRBJ1-2	-	CASSADRGYGYTF
TRBV11-1	15	TRBJ2-1	-	CASSMAGRSYNEQFF
TRBV6-5	14	TRBJ1-1	once	CASRAGDRNTEAFF
TRBV4-1	16	TRBJ1-2	-	CASSQGGQGRSGGYTF
TRBV6-5	15	TRBJ1-5	-	CASSYSNAGDQPQHF
TRBV24-1	18	TRBJ1-5	few	CATSDPGQGGGGNQPQHF
TRBV6-2/TRBV6-3	16	TRBJ1-2	once	CASSSLSGQGRYGYTF
TRBV3-1/TRBV3-2	14	TRBJ1-2	-	CASSQGQLQTGYTF
TRBV5-4	15	TRBJ2-7	-	CASSLGTGHIYEQYF
TRBV30	13	TRBJ1-1	-	CACLRVPSPEAFF
TRBV6-6	14	TRBJ1-5	-	CASLDREANQPQHF
TRBV30	13	TRBJ1-1	-	CACPNTGNMGAFF
TRBV6-6	15	TRBJ2-7	-	CASSAEGSISYEQYF
TRBV3-1/TRBV3-2	15	TRBJ2-7	-	CASSLRLGQGHEQYF
TRBV5-1	16	TRBJ2-2	-	CASSLAMSVNTGELFF
TRBV19	14	TRBJ1-2	-	CASSTSGGAVGYTF
TRBV6-2/TRBV6-3	13	TRBJ2-5	few	CASSYPGEETQYF